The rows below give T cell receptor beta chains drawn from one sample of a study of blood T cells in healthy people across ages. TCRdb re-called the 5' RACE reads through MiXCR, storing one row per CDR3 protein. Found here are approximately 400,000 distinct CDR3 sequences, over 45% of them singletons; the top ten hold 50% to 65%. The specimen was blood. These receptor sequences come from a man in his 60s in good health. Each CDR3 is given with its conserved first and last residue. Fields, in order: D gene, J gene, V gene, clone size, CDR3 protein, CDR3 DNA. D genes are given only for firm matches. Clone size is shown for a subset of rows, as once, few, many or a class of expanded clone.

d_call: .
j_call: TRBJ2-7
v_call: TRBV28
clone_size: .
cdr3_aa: CASSSPGADFYEQYF
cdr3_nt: TGTGCCAGCAGTTCCCCAGGGGCCGACTTCTACGAGCAGTACTTC

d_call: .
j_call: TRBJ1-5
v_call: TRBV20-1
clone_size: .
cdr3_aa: CSASPSVGAYQPQHF
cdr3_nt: TGCAGTGCCTCTCCCTCTGTGGGGGCATATCAGCCCCAGCATTTT

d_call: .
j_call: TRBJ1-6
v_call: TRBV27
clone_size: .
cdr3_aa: CASRPSGRPNSPLHF
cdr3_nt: TGTGCCAGCAGACCCTCCGGCAGGCCGAATTCACCCCTCCACTTT

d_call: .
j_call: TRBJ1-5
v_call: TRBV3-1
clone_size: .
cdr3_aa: CASSQAVSGPQPQHF
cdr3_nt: TGTGCCAGCAGCCAAGCTGTATCGGGTCCTCAGCCCCAGCATTTT

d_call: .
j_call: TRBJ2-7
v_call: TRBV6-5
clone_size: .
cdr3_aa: CASSYGYDSSYEQYF
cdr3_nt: TGTGCCAGCAGTTATGGGTATGACAGCTCCTACGAGCAGTACTTC

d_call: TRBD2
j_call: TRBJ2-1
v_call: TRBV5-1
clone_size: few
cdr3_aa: CASSLGASGSYNEQFF
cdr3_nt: TGCGCCAGCAGCTTGGGGGCTAGCGGCTCCTACAATGAGCAGTTCTTC

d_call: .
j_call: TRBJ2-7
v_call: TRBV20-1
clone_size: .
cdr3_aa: CSAPGRGRTYEQYF
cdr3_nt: TGCAGTGCTCCTGGCCGAGGTAGGACCTACGAGCAGTACTTC

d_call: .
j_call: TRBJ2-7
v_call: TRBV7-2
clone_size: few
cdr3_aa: CASRACGSSYEQYF
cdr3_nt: TGTGCCAGCCGTGCCTGTGGGAGCTCCTACGAGCAGTACTTC

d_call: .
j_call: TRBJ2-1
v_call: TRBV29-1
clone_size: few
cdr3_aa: CSVGRGTSSYNEQFF
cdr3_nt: TGCAGCGTTGGAAGGGGGACAAGCTCCTACAATGAGCAGTTCTTC

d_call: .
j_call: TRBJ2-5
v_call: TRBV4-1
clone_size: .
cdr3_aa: CASSQGWLDHQETQYF
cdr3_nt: TGCGCCAGCAGCCAAGGTTGGTTAGACCACCAAGAGACCCAGTACTTC

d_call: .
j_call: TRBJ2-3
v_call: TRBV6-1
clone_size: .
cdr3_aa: CASSQRVTDTQYF
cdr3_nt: TGTGCCAGCAGCCAGCGGGTCACAGATACGCAGTATTTT

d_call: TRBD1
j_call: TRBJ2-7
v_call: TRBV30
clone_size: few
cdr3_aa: CAWSVRGTGPYEQYF
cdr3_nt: TGTGCCTGGAGTGTACGGGGGACAGGGCCCTACGAGCAGTACTTC

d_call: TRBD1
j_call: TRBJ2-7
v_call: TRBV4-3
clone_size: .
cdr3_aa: CASSQVPFGQGIYEQYF
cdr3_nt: TGCGCCAGCAGCCAAGTCCCCTTCGGACAGGGGATCTACGAGCAGTACTTC

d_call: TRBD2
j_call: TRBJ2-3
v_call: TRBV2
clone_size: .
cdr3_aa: CASRRREGADTQYF
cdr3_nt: TGTGCCAGCAGGAGGCGGGAGGGGGCAGATACGCAGTATTTT

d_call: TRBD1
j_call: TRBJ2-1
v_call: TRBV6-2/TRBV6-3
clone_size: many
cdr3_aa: CASRPGTGGGEQFF
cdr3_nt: TGTGCCAGCAGGCCCGGGACAGGGGGGGGTGAGCAGTTCTTC

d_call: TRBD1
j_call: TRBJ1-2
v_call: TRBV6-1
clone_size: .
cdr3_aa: CTSRPRGQGGSYGYTF
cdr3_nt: TGTACCAGCAGGCCCCGCGGCCAGGGGGGGTCCTATGGCTACACCTTC

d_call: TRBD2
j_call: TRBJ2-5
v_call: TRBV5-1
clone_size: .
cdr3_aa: CASSPAGINEQYF
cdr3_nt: TGCGCCAGCTCCCCAGCGGGGATCAATGAGCAGTACTTC

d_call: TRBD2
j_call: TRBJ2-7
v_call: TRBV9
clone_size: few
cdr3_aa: CASSAGTSGTPYEQYF
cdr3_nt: TGTGCCAGCAGCGCAGGGACTAGCGGGACCCCCTACGAGCAGTACTTC

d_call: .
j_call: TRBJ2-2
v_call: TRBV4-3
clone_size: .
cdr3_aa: CASGLAARSNTGELFF
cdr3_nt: TGCGCCAGCGGACTTGCAGCGAGATCGAACACCGGGGAGCTGTTTTTT

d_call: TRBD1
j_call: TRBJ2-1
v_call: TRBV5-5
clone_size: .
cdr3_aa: CASSSGQGPYNEQFF
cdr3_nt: TGTGCCAGCAGCTCCGGACAGGGCCCCTACAATGAGCAGTTCTTC

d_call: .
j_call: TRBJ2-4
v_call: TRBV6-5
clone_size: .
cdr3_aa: CASSYSRSAAQYF
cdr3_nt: TGTGCCAGCAGTTACTCGAGGAGTGCGGCGCAGTACTTC

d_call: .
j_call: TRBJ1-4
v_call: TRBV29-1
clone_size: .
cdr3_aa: CSVARGGEYEKLFF
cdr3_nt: TGCAGCGTTGCCCGGGGTGGGGAGTATGAAAAACTGTTTTTT

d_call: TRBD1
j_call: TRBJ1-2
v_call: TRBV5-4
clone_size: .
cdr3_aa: CASSSLDRVYDYGYTF
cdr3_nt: TGTGCCAGCAGTTCCCTGGACAGGGTGTATGACTATGGCTACACCTTC

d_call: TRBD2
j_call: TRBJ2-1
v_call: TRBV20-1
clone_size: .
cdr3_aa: CSAPRARTSGARSYNEQFF
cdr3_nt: TGCAGTGCCCCCCGAGCCAGGACTAGCGGGGCCCGCTCCTACAATGAGCAGTTCTTC

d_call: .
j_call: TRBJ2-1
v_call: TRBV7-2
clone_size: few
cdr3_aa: CASSSRPRSSYNEQFF
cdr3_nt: TGTGCCAGCAGCTCCCGACCGCGTAGCTCCTACAATGAGCAGTTCTTC

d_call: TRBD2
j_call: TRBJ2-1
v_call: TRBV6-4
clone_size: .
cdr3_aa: CASSDGGAYNEQFF
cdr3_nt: TGTGCCAGCAGTGACGGGGGGGCCTACAATGAGCAGTTCTTC